This TCR beta chain was profiled in a study of cytomegalovirus exposure and HLA in healthy donors. V was clipped by 0 bases and J by 8 bases, with 13 bases between them. Germline V gene sequence: CDR1 SEHNR, CDR2 FQNEAQ (reference sequence). The CDR3 has 14 amino acids. This clone was detected a few times. Antigen specificity is unknown. Study-wide results and caveats: A later analysis linked a missense DCLRE1C variant to TCR beta V- and J-gene trimming. Apart from CMV serostatus, no immune exposure information was available.

This PCR relied on a set of 60 Vbeta primers and 13 Jbeta primers. Only in-frame clones appear in the TCRdb table, and some are missing; sequencing was by immunoSEQ multiplex PCR. The sample shows around 140,000 clones, approximately 71% of them seen only once. The chain uses TRBV7-9 and TRBJ1-2; unclear D gene. The sequence was collected from a man aged 35 to 55 in good health and CMV-seronegative. Sequencing input: PBMCs. This chain's CDR3 is CASSLAGFPEGYTF. CDR3 coding DNA: TGTGCCAGCAGCTTAGCCGGGTTTCCGGAAGGCTACACCTTC.